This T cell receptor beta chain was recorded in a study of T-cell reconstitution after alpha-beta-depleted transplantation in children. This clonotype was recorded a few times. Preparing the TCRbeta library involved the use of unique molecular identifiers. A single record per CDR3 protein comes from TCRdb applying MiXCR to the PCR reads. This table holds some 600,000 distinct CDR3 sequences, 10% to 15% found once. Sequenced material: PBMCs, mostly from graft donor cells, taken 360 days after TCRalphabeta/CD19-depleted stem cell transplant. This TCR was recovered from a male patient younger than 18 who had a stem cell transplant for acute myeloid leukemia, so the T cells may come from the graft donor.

The CDR3 is CAIRQGTNTGELFF. For the CDR3, the DNA is TGTGCCATCAGGCAGGGAACGAACACCGGGGAGCTGTTTTTT. The chain joins TRBV10-3 to TRBJ2-2, with D tentatively TRBD1 (5 bases). Germline V gene sequence: CDR1 ENHRY, CDR2 SYGVKD. The V and J ends lost 6 bases and 0 bases respectively, with 8 bases between them. The CDR3 covers 14 residues.